The sequence of this T cell receptor (beta chain) was determined in a study of identifying expanded T cells in peripheral blood. General study findings and limits: Technical replicates showed roughly 1.2 changed clones; around two weeks about 16; four weeks 19. Clone count variance between roughly 2-week samples rose with total template count.

No infections or other immune events were documented during collection. Concerning this clone itself: Its antigen remains unknown.

The method was immunoSEQ multiplex PCR; TCRdb's version includes in-frame clones alone and lacks a portion of them. The sample lists 50,000 to 75,000 clones, about 83% occurring once. This TCR was sampled from a person between 18 and 70 years old in good health. Sequencing was performed on blood.

In DNA, the CDR3 is TGTGCCAGCAGCCCCCGTCCAGGGGGCGAAACTGAAGCTTTCTTT. Protein: CASSPRPGGETEAFF. The V and J genes are TRBV5-4 and TRBJ1-1, with 8 positions matching TRBD1. CDR1 is SGHNT and CDR2 is YYREEE in the germline V gene (reference sequence). The CDR3 consists of 15 residues. The trim removed 4 bases at V and 5 bases at J, leaving 10 bases unmatched.